This TCR beta chain was recorded in a study of blood T cell repertoires in COVID-19. Data came from immunoSEQ multiplex PCR; TCRdb stores just in-frame clones and leaves some out. This sample has about 120,000 clones, with more than 75% found just once. From germline, CDR1 is SGHTA and CDR2 FQGNSA. With 5 bases clipped from V and 0 bases from J, the junction kept 12 bases outside the gene matches. The CDR3 has 19 amino acids. The TCR originated in a woman in her forties with acute or convalescent COVID-19. This chain connects TRBV7-2 to TRBJ2-6, with TRBD2 matching over 8 bases. The sequenced sample was peripheral blood. CDR3 nucleotides: TGTGCCAGCAGCAGAGTAAGACTAGCGCCATACTCTGGGGCCAACGTCCTGACTTTC. Amino acids: CASSRVRLAPYSGANVLTF.